Each of the 5 T cell receptor beta chains below was sequenced from the same sample in a study of T cell responses to AZD1222 COVID-19 vaccine. Assay: immunoSEQ multiplex PCR; the TCRdb copy retains only in-frame clones and omits some. The sample has 120,000 or so clones; around 87% are singletons. This specimen consisted of peripheral blood, obtained on day 0 of AZD1222 vaccination. The receptor set was obtained from an adult in good health.

The CDR3 reads CASSARRYNSPLHF. The CDR3 nucleotides read TGCGCCAGCAGCGCCAGAAGGTATAATTCACCCCTCCACTTT. The rearrangement links TRBV5-1 to TRBJ1-6, with D unresolved. The CDR3 spans 14 residues. Trimming left V 4 bases short and J 4 bases short, with 9 bases between. CDR1 SGHRS and CDR2 YFSETQ come from the germline V gene. Full variable domain (missing parts from reference TRBV5-1 and TRBJ1-6): KAGVTQTPRYLIKTRGQQVTLSCSPISGHRSVSWYQQTPGQGLQFLFEYFSETQRNKGNFPGRFSGRQFSNSRSEMNVSTLELGDSALYLCASSARRYNSPLHFGNGTRLTVT.

The table lists this clone with a few counts. This sequence joins TRBV2 and TRBJ1-6, with D maybe TRBD1 (6 bases). Trimming shortened V by 6 bases and J by 8 bases, and 17 bases separated the two germline ends. Germline values: CDR1 SNHLY, CDR2 FYNNEI. The CDR3 covers 15 residues. The CDR3 DNA is TGTGCCAGCAGCAAAGGGGGAGACGGGGATTCACCCCTCCACTTT. Translating it yields CASSKGGDGDSPLHF.

This chain links TRBV29-1 with TRBJ1-2, with D possibly being TRBD1 (6 bases). The V end was cut by 5 bases, the J end by 6 bases, with 10 bases between. In germline, CDR1 is SQVTM, CDR2 ANQGSEA. This CDR3 region has 11 residues. CDR3 amino acids: CSVLGADGYTF. The CDR3 region has the DNA TGCAGCGTTTTGGGGGCTGATGGCTACACCTTC.

V usage is TRBV15 and J usage is TRBJ2-5; a possible D gene is TRBD2 (6 bases). This CDR3 spans 14 amino acids. V was shortened by 1 base and J by 1 base, with 7 bases between the two germline ends. CDR1 and CDR2 from the germline V gene are LNHNV and YYDKDF (reference sequence). The CDR3 region has the DNA TGTGCCACCAGCAGAGCGGGAGCCCAAGAGACCCAGTACTTC. It translates to CATSRAGAQETQYF. Together with reference TRBV15 and TRBJ2-5, the CDR3 gives the full variable domain: DAMVIQNPRYQVTQFGKPVTLSCSQTLNHNVMYWYQQKSSQAPKLLFHYYDKDFNNEADTPDNFQSRRPNTSFCFLDIRSPGLGDTAMYLCATSRAGAQETQYFGPGTRLLVL.

The chain carries TRBV5-8 and TRBJ2-1; D not certain. Germline V gene data show CDR1 as SGHTS and CDR2 as YDEGEE. This CDR3 spans 16 amino acids. V was clipped by 3 bases and J by 0 bases, with 13 bases between them. The CDR3 here is CASSWEVQSSYNEQFF. The CDR3 bases are TGTGCCAGCAGCTGGGAAGTACAGAGCTCCTACAATGAGCAGTTCTTC.